The rows below give T cell receptor beta chains drawn from one sample of a study of neurological immune-mediated disorders. TCRdb analysed the 5' RACE reads with MiXCR anew, one entry per CDR3 protein. The sample carries about 120,000 distinct CDR3 sequences, about 3.4% recorded once. Material: PBMCs. These receptors were taken from a woman aged 25 to 39 with multiple sclerosis. Each CDR3 is given with its conserved first and last residue. The D gene is left open where the match is weak. Where a row states a size, it is once, few, many or the class of an expanded clone; other rows omit it.

abundance: .
d_gene: TRBD2
j_gene: TRBJ2-1
v_gene: TRBV7-6
CDR3nt: TGTGCCAGCAGCTTAGGGGGCGGGAGGGCCCTAGATGAGCAGTTCTTC
CDR3aa: CASSLGGGRALDEQFF

abundance: many
d_gene: .
j_gene: TRBJ2-4
v_gene: TRBV7-8
CDR3nt: TGTGCCAGCAGCCGCCCCACCCGGACGGACAAAAACATTCAGTACTTC
CDR3aa: CASSRPTRTDKNIQYF

abundance: many
d_gene: .
j_gene: TRBJ1-6
v_gene: TRBV6-5
CDR3nt: TGTGCCAGCAGGACGGATACCTATAATTCACCCCTCCACTTT
CDR3aa: CASRTDTYNSPLHF

abundance: many
d_gene: .
j_gene: TRBJ2-2
v_gene: TRBV5-1
CDR3nt: TGCGCCAGCAGCACGGGAGCCGGGGAGCTGTTTTTT
CDR3aa: CASSTGAGELFF

abundance: many
d_gene: .
j_gene: TRBJ2-7
v_gene: TRBV4-1
CDR3nt: TGCGCCAGCAGCCAACGAGGGTTTGGAGAGCAGTACTTC
CDR3aa: CASSQRGFGEQYF

abundance: many
d_gene: .
j_gene: TRBJ2-4
v_gene: TRBV7-2
CDR3nt: TGTGCCAGCACTCAAGGGGGGGCGGCCAAAAACATTCAGTACTTC
CDR3aa: CASTQGGAAKNIQYF

abundance: few
d_gene: .
j_gene: TRBJ1-1
v_gene: TRBV7-6
CDR3nt: TGTGCCAGCTCCCAGGGGTTTTTGGGGGAAGCTTTCTTT
CDR3aa: CASSQGFLGEAFF

abundance: many
d_gene: TRBD2
j_gene: TRBJ2-1
v_gene: TRBV6-5
CDR3nt: TGTGCCAGCAGCGCTACCGGGAGGCGCCCTCGAACCGATGAGCAGTTCTTC
CDR3aa: CASSATGRRPRTDEQFF

abundance: many
d_gene: .
j_gene: TRBJ2-7
v_gene: TRBV20-1
CDR3nt: TGCAGTGCTAGAATGCCCTATGGGGATTGGAGCGAGCAGTACTTC
CDR3aa: CSARMPYGDWSEQYF

abundance: many
d_gene: TRBD1
j_gene: TRBJ1-2
v_gene: TRBV27
CDR3nt: TGTGCCAGCAGTTCCAGACAGGGGCTGAATGGCTACACCTTC
CDR3aa: CASSSRQGLNGYTF

abundance: .
d_gene: TRBD2
j_gene: TRBJ2-3
v_gene: TRBV20-1
CDR3nt: TGCAGTGCGGACCGGACTAGCGGGGGCACAGATACGCAGTATTTT
CDR3aa: CSADRTSGGTDTQYF

abundance: many
d_gene: TRBD2
j_gene: TRBJ2-2
v_gene: TRBV7-2
CDR3nt: TGTGCCAGCAGCCCTGGACTAGCTGGTGTCACCGGGGAGCTGTTTTTT
CDR3aa: CASSPGLAGVTGELFF

abundance: many
d_gene: .
j_gene: TRBJ1-2
v_gene: TRBV7-9
CDR3nt: TGTGCCAGCAGCTTATTACCGGGGGACTATGGCTACACCTTC
CDR3aa: CASSLLPGDYGYTF

abundance: many
d_gene: .
j_gene: TRBJ2-3
v_gene: TRBV20-1
CDR3nt: TGCAGTGCTAGAGATGTGAGGGGCACAGATACGCAGTATTTT
CDR3aa: CSARDVRGTDTQYF

abundance: many
d_gene: .
j_gene: TRBJ2-1
v_gene: TRBV4-1
CDR3nt: TGCGCCAGCAGCCATCTCGACCTGATCTCCTACAATGAGCAGTTCTTC
CDR3aa: CASSHLDLISYNEQFF

abundance: many
d_gene: .
j_gene: TRBJ1-1
v_gene: TRBV30
CDR3nt: TGTGCCTGGAGTACCGGGGTTGGCACTGAAGCTTTCTTT
CDR3aa: CAWSTGVGTEAFF

abundance: many
d_gene: TRBD1
j_gene: TRBJ1-2
v_gene: TRBV20-1
CDR3nt: TGCAGTGCTCAGACAGGGGTAATGCGTGGCTACACCTTC
CDR3aa: CSAQTGVMRGYTF

abundance: many
d_gene: .
j_gene: TRBJ1-2
v_gene: TRBV3-1
CDR3nt: TGTGCCAGCAGACCGACCGTAGTAGGCGGGTACACCTTC
CDR3aa: CASRPTVVGGYTF

abundance: many
d_gene: .
j_gene: TRBJ2-5
v_gene: TRBV20-1
CDR3nt: TGCAGTGCTAGAGATTCGGAACGACTCCAAGAGACCCAGTACTTC
CDR3aa: CSARDSERLQETQYF

abundance: many
d_gene: .
j_gene: TRBJ2-1
v_gene: TRBV6-2/TRBV6-3
CDR3nt: TGTGCCAGGCTCTGGCGCTATTACAATGAGCAGTTCTTC
CDR3aa: CARLWRYYNEQFF

abundance: many
d_gene: .
j_gene: TRBJ2-1
v_gene: TRBV7-9
CDR3nt: TGTGCCAGCAGTGACTCGGGGAACAATGAGCAGTTCTTC
CDR3aa: CASSDSGNNEQFF

abundance: many
d_gene: .
j_gene: TRBJ1-2
v_gene: TRBV12-3/TRBV12-4
CDR3nt: TGTGCCAGCAGTTTAGCGCTAATGGGGACAACTACATATGGCTACACCTTC
CDR3aa: CASSLALMGTTTYGYTF

abundance: many
d_gene: TRBD2
j_gene: TRBJ2-5
v_gene: TRBV27
CDR3nt: TGTGCCAGCATGGGTTGGAGCGGGAGTGGCCAAGAGACCCAGTACTTC
CDR3aa: CASMGWSGSGQETQYF

abundance: .
d_gene: .
j_gene: TRBJ1-3
v_gene: TRBV7-6
CDR3nt: TGTGCCAGCAGCTTAGTTCCAGGCTTCTCTGGAAACACCATATATTTT
CDR3aa: CASSLVPGFSGNTIYF

abundance: many
d_gene: .
j_gene: TRBJ2-2
v_gene: TRBV7-2
CDR3nt: TGTGCCAGCAACACGGGGACCGGGGAGCTGTTTTTT
CDR3aa: CASNTGTGELFF

abundance: many
d_gene: TRBD1
j_gene: TRBJ1-5
v_gene: TRBV20-1
CDR3nt: TGCAGTGCTAGAGACAGGGGGCCCTCTCAGCCCCAGCATTTT
CDR3aa: CSARDRGPSQPQHF

abundance: many
d_gene: .
j_gene: TRBJ1-4
v_gene: TRBV20-1
CDR3nt: TGCAGTGCTTTCGACACAAGCTCTGAAAAACTGTTTTTT
CDR3aa: CSAFDTSSEKLFF

abundance: many
d_gene: .
j_gene: TRBJ1-1
v_gene: TRBV20-1
CDR3nt: TGCAGTGCCAGACAGAGCTCGAACACTGAAGCTTTCTTT
CDR3aa: CSARQSSNTEAFF

abundance: many
d_gene: .
j_gene: TRBJ1-1
v_gene: TRBV24-1
CDR3nt: TGTGCCACCAGTAGAAACACTGAAGCTTTCTTT
CDR3aa: CATSRNTEAFF

abundance: .
d_gene: .
j_gene: TRBJ2-7
v_gene: TRBV12-2
CDR3nt: TGTGCAAGTCGCTTACTAGCGGGAGAATATACGGGCTACGAGCAGTACTTC
CDR3aa: CASRLLAGEYTGYEQYF

abundance: many
d_gene: .
j_gene: TRBJ1-2
v_gene: TRBV6-1
CDR3nt: TGTGCCAGCAGTGTTCAGGGCGTAGATGGCTACACCTTC
CDR3aa: CASSVQGVDGYTF

abundance: many
d_gene: .
j_gene: TRBJ2-5
v_gene: TRBV20-1
CDR3nt: TGCAGTGCTAGAGATAAATCCGCGGGGACAGAGACCCAGTACTTC
CDR3aa: CSARDKSAGTETQYF

abundance: .
d_gene: .
j_gene: TRBJ2-5
v_gene: TRBV5-6
CDR3nt: TGTCCCAGCAGCTTAAGGGACTTTCTCCAAGAGACCCAGTACTTC
CDR3aa: CPSSLRDFLQETQYF

abundance: .
d_gene: .
j_gene: TRBJ2-7
v_gene: TRBV19
CDR3nt: TGTGCCAGTAGCCGAGACTGGGACTCCTCCTACGAGCAGTACTTC
CDR3aa: CASSRDWDSSYEQYF

abundance: many
d_gene: .
j_gene: TRBJ2-3
v_gene: TRBV20-1
CDR3nt: TGCAGTGCTAGCAGGAGGGCTAGCACAGATACGCAGTATTTT
CDR3aa: CSASRRASTDTQYF

abundance: .
d_gene: .
j_gene: TRBJ1-5
v_gene: TRBV27
CDR3nt: TGTGCCAGCAGTCAAAGAGGGAAGTGGACCCAGAATTTT
CDR3aa: CASSQRGKWTQNF

abundance: many
d_gene: .
j_gene: TRBJ1-6
v_gene: TRBV5-4
CDR3nt: TGTGCCAGCAGCTTGGGGACGGCTCATAATTCACCCCTCCACTTT
CDR3aa: CASSLGTAHNSPLHF

abundance: many
d_gene: .
j_gene: TRBJ1-6
v_gene: TRBV3-1
CDR3nt: TGTGCCAGCGGCGGATACGACCCCCTCCACTTT
CDR3aa: CASGGYDPLHF

abundance: many
d_gene: TRBD1
j_gene: TRBJ2-5
v_gene: TRBV5-5
CDR3nt: TGTGCCAGCAGGCCGGACAGGTTGATGGAGACCCAGTACTTC
CDR3aa: CASRPDRLMETQYF

abundance: many
d_gene: .
j_gene: TRBJ1-5
v_gene: TRBV29-1
CDR3nt: TGCAGCGTTACCAGTGGAGGGGAACAGCCCCAGCATTTT
CDR3aa: CSVTSGGEQPQHF